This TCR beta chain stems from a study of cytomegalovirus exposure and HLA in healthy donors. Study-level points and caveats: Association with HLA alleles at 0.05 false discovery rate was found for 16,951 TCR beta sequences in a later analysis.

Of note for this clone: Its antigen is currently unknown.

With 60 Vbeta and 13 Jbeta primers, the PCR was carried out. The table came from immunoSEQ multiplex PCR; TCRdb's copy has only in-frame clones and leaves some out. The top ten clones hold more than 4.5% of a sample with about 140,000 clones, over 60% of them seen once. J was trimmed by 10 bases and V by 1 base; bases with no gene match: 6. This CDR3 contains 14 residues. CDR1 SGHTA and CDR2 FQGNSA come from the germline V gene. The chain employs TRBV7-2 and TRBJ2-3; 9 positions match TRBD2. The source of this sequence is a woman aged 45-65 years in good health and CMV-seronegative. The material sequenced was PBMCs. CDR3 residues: CASSLEGAGGSQYF. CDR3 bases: TGTGCCAGCAGCTTAGAGGGTGCGGGGGGGTCGCAGTATTTT.